This entry lists 30 T cell receptor beta chains sequenced from one sample in a study of blood T cell repertoires in COVID-19. Only in-frame clones appear in the TCRdb table, and some are missing; sequencing was by immunoSEQ multiplex PCR. The sample yields about 200,000 clones, roughly nine tenths seen once. The sample consisted of peripheral blood. These receptors all come from a woman in her fifties or sixties with acute or convalescent COVID-19.

The genes are TRBV11-3 and TRBJ2-2; the D is unclear. Deletions cut 1 base from V and 8 bases from J, with 8 bases between. The germline V gene has CDR1 SGHNT and CDR2 YENEEA. The CDR3 is 13 amino acids. The CDR3 nucleotides are TGTGCCAGCAGCTTAGTAGTTGAGGGGGAGCTGTTTTTT. Translation gives CASSLVVEGELFF. The full variable domain, in which reference TRBV11-3 and TRBJ2-2 provide the parts outside the CDR3, is EAGVVQSPRYKIIEKKQPVAFWCNPISGHNTLYWYLQNLGQGPELLIRYENEEAVDDSQLPKDRFSAERLKGVDSTLKIQPAELGDSAVYLCASSLVVEGELFFGEGSRLTVL.

This sequence joins TRBV24-1 and TRBJ1-1; a possible D gene is TRBD1 (5 bases). The V gene's germline CDR1 is KGHDR and CDR2 SFDVKD. This CDR3 has 15 residues. V lost 11 bases, J lost 1 base, and 19 bases lay in between. The CDR3 region has the DNA TGTGCCATCCATGACAGTTACACGAGGAACACTGAAGCTTTCTTT. The encoded protein is CAIHDSYTRNTEAFF.

The sample holds a few counts of this clone. The chain uses TRBV7-9 and TRBJ2-5; TRBD2 might be the D (7 bases). Trimming stripped 0 bases from V and 1 base from J, with 9 bases between. This CDR3 spans 15 amino acids. Germline CDR1 SEHNR, CDR2 FQNEAQ (reference sequence). The CDR3 spells CASSLAGGLQETQYF. CDR3 sequence (DNA): TGTGCCAGCAGCTTAGCGGGGGGGCTCCAAGAGACCCAGTACTTC.

This chain joins TRBV12-3 or TRBV12-4 and TRBJ2-1; D gene ambiguous. This CDR3 has 13 amino acids. V was clipped by 2 bases and J by 7 bases, with 9 bases between them. The CDR3 protein is CASSLSTNNEQFF. DNA for the CDR3: TGTGCCAGCAGTTTAAGTACTAATAATGAGCAGTTCTTC.

The V and J genes are TRBV28 and TRBJ2-7; D call uncertain. Germline CDR1 reads MDHEN; CDR2 reads SYDVKM. The CDR3 consists of 12 residues. Trimming cost V 2 bases and J 6 bases, with 8 bases left between them. CDR3 bases: TGTGCCAGCAGTTTAACGGCAGGCGAGCAGTACTTC. Encoded protein: CASSLTAGEQYF.

V and J are TRBV19 and TRBJ2-3; 12 nucleotides agree with TRBD2. With V trimmed by 5 bases and J by 6 bases, 9 bases remained unmatched. Germline V lookup: CDR1 LNHDA, CDR2 SQIVND (reference sequence). This CDR3 spans 16 amino acids. CDR3 residues: CASSRGLAGKIDTQYF. DNA of the CDR3: TGTGCCAGTAGTCGAGGACTAGCGGGGAAGATTGATACGCAGTATTTT.

V gene TRBV12-3 or TRBV12-4 combines with J gene TRBJ1-2, with 7 bases lining up with TRBD1. With 7 bases clipped from V and 6 bases from J, the junction kept 8 bases outside the gene matches. CDR3 length equals 13 residues. The CDR3 coding sequence is TGTGCCAGCACCACAGGGGTTTGGCATGGCTACACCTTC. Translation gives CASTTGVWHGYTF.

In regard to this clone: One junction end does not reproduce the germline sequence, and a read error may be involved. V and J are TRBV13 and TRBJ2-1; D gene uncertain. Germline V gives CDR1 PRHDT, CDR2 FYEKMQ (reference sequence). The CDR3 runs 13 residues. This chain's CDR3 is CASSLDSNNEQFF. DNA for the CDR3: TGTGCCAGCAGCTTAGACTCCAACAATGAGCAGTTCTTC.

The table lists this clone with a count of one. CDR3: CASSLPGQGLYEQYF. The DNA for the CDR3 is TGCGCCAGCAGCTTGCCGGGACAGGGTCTCTACGAGCAGTACTTC. The V and J genes are TRBV5-1 and TRBJ2-7; 9 bases match TRBD1. Germline V gene data show CDR1 as SGHRS and CDR2 as YFSETQ. J was trimmed by 3 bases and V by 1 base; bases with no gene match: 5. The CDR3 sequence is 15 residues long.

The J gene is TRBJ1-3, the V gene TRBV27; 7 bases match TRBD1. This CDR3 contains 18 residues. The trim removed 0 bases at V and 0 bases at J, leaving 8 bases unmatched. CDR1 is MNHEY, CDR2 SMNVEV, per germline (reference sequence). CDR3 residues: CASSLSFPGGFSGNTIYF. The CDR3 region has the DNA TGTGCCAGCAGTTTATCGTTCCCAGGGGGGTTCTCTGGAAACACCATATATTTT.

CDR3 DNA sequence: TGTGCCAGCAGTCATACAGGTCTGGGTCAGCCCCAGCATTTT. It codes for CASSHTGLGQPQHF. The genes are TRBV27 and TRBJ1-5, with D maybe TRBD1 (5 bases). This CDR3 is 14 amino acids long. The V and J ends lost 5 bases and 6 bases respectively, with 14 bases between them. Germline values: CDR1 MNHEY, CDR2 SMNVEV (reference sequence).

The V gene is TRBV4-3, the J gene TRBJ1-1; weak D call: TRBD1 (5 bases). Deletions cut 0 bases from V and 3 bases from J, with 23 bases between. The CDR3 totals 19 residues. Germline CDR1 reads LGHNA; CDR2 reads YSLEER. Here the CDR3 reads CASSQDLAGGRGRYTEAFF. The CDR3 DNA sequence: TGCGCCAGCAGCCAAGATCTAGCGGGGGGTAGGGGCCGATACACTGAAGCTTTCTTT.

V is TRBV19 and J is TRBJ2-1, with TRBD2 matching over 7 bases. V trimming: 4 bases; J trimming: 5 bases; junction bases outside the gene matches: 8. Germline values: CDR1 LNHDA, CDR2 SQIVND (reference sequence). The CDR3 is 15 residues long. DNA for the CDR3: TGTGCCAGTAGTACGGGCGGGAGTTTCAACAATGAGCAGTTCTTC. This encodes CASSTGGSFNNEQFF.

The chain has TRBV5-1 and TRBJ1-6; D remains ambiguous. CDR3 length: 15 amino acids. The V gene's germline CDR1 is SGHRS and CDR2 YFSETQ. The V gene lost 2 bases and the J gene lost 7 bases, with 13 bases spanning the gap. This chain's CDR3 is CASSFSGLGNSPLHF. As DNA, the CDR3 is TGCGCCAGCAGCTTTTCTGGTTTGGGCAATTCACCCCTCCACTTT.

A single count supports this clone. This sequence joins TRBV7-2 and TRBJ2-5; 12 nucleotides agree with TRBD2. Germline V CDR1 and CDR2: SGHTA, FQGNSA. The CDR3 is 15 residues long. Trimming removed 5 bases from V and 1 base from J; junction bases left unmatched: 2. The CDR3 sequence: CASSELAGGQETQYF. The CDR3 region has the DNA TGTGCCAGCAGCGAACTAGCGGGAGGCCAAGAGACCCAGTACTTC.

This chain uses TRBV12-3 or TRBV12-4 with TRBJ2-7; D is undetermined. With 3 bases removed from V and 6 bases from J, the gap between germline ends came to 6 bases. This CDR3 is 11 amino acids long. The CDR3 DNA reads TGTGCCAGCAGTTTCAGAGGCGAGCAGTACTTC. Its translation is CASSFRGEQYF.

This clone was picked up one time. The chain joins TRBV6-6 to TRBJ2-7; D unclear. Germline CDR1 and CDR2: MNHNY and SVGAGI (reference sequence). V lost 2 bases, J lost 4 bases, and 12 bases lay in between. The CDR3 is 14 residues long. CDR3 region: CASSYAEPYYEQYF. CDR3 sequence (DNA): TGTGCCAGCAGTTACGCCGAGCCGTATTACGAGCAGTACTTC.

V gene TRBV19 combines with J gene TRBJ2-7, with 8 bases identical to TRBD2. V dropped 1 base and J dropped 2; count of bases not matched to a gene: 7. The CDR3 spans 16 residues. Germline CDR1 LNHDA, CDR2 SQIVND (reference sequence). The CDR3 DNA reads TGTGCCAGTAGTATAGGCAGCGGGGGACCCACCTACGAGCAGTACTTC. Amino acid sequence: CASSIGSGGPTYEQYF.

This clone was found once. This chain connects TRBV4-3 to TRBJ2-3; perhaps TRBD2 as D (7 bases). The CDR3 loop spans 16 amino acids. The V end was cut by 1 base, the J end by 2 bases, with 13 bases between. Germline CDR1 and CDR2: LGHNA and YSLEER. The CDR3 is CASSQVGGGYTDTQYF. Written as DNA, the CDR3 is TGCGCCAGCAGCCAAGTGGGAGGGGGTTACACAGATACGCAGTATTTT.

This sequence joins TRBV5-1 and TRBJ2-1; no reliable D call. Deletions cut 7 bases from V and 6 bases from J, with 14 bases between. The germline gives CDR1 SGHRS, CDR2 YFSETQ. The CDR3 totals 13 residues. CDR3 sequence reads: CASQIGTVNEQFF. For the CDR3, the DNA is TGCGCCAGCCAAATAGGAACAGTCAATGAGCAGTTCTTC.

The chain uses TRBV6-6 and TRBJ2-3; D call uncertain. CDR3 length equals 13 residues. Trimming took off 5 bases at V and 2 bases at J, with 8 bases between the two ends. CDR1 is MNHNY, CDR2 SVGAGI, per germline (reference sequence). The chain's CDR3 is CASSRAFTDTQYF. In nucleotides, the CDR3 is TGTGCCAGCAGTCGGGCCTTCACAGATACGCAGTATTTT.

This chain links TRBV6-5 with TRBJ1-6; D gene unclear. CDR1 is MNHEY and CDR2 is SVGAGI in the germline V gene. The V end lost 0 bases, the J end lost 7 bases, and 10 bases lay between the germline ends. The CDR3 length is 15 residues. The CDR3 loop is CASSYSAALNSPLHF. Here the CDR3 DNA reads TGTGCCAGCAGTTACTCGGCCGCTCTCAATTCACCCCTCCACTTT.

The rearrangement uses TRBV24-1 and TRBJ1-1; no reliable D call. V gave up 5 bases and J gave up 0 bases, with 12 bases separating them. This CDR3 has 15 amino acids. Germline CDR1 and CDR2: KGHDR and SFDVKD. In DNA, the CDR3 is TGTGCCACCAGTGGCCCAACAGTGATGAACACTGAAGCTTTCTTT. Translating it yields CATSGPTVMNTEAFF.

The gene calls are TRBV19 and TRBJ1-2, with D maybe TRBD1 (5 bases). V lost 0 bases, J lost 1 base, and 9 bases lay in between. CDR3 length equals 15 residues. Germline lookup yields CDR1 LNHDA and CDR2 SQIVND (reference sequence). The CDR3 DNA reads as TGTGCCAGTAGTATAGAGGTGGGGCGTAACTATGGCTACACCTTC. Translating it yields CASSIEVGRNYGYTF.

The chain links TRBV3-1 (or the pseudogene TRBV3-2) to TRBJ2-3; TRBD2 might be the D (5 bases). The CDR3 extends over 16 amino acids. V was shortened by 1 base and J by 0 bases, with 11 bases between the two germline ends. Germline values: CDR1 LGHDT, CDR2 YNNKEL (reference sequence). This CDR3 reads CASSQVRALSTDTQYF. Here the CDR3 DNA reads TGTGCCAGCAGCCAAGTGCGGGCGCTAAGCACAGATACGCAGTATTTT.

The gene calls are TRBV7-6 and TRBJ1-1, with D possibly being TRBD1 (5 bases). The CDR3 is 12 amino acids. Germline lookup yields CDR1 SGHVS and CDR2 FNYEAQ. Trimming pared 1 base from V and 11 bases from J, leaving 11 bases between. The CDR3 sequence is CASSLERGIAFF. CDR3 nucleotides: TGTGCCAGCAGCTTAGAGCGGGGGATCGCTTTCTTT.

The chain joins TRBV7-2 to TRBJ1-2; D call uncertain. The CDR3 sequence is 13 residues long. CDR1 is SGHTA, CDR2 FQGNSA, per germline. V lost 1 base, J lost 8 bases, and 11 bases lay in between. Written as DNA, the CDR3 is TGTGCCAGCAGCTTAGGCCCGCTGCGGGGCTACACCTTC. Amino acid sequence: CASSLGPLRGYTF.

V is TRBV27 and J is TRBJ1-6; the match to TRBD1 covers 9 bases. Germline V gives CDR1 MNHEY, CDR2 SMNVEV (reference sequence). The CDR3 contains 15 residues. The trim removed 2 bases at V and 5 bases at J, leaving 1 base unmatched. The chain's CDR3 is CASSLRTGDNSPLHF. The CDR3, as DNA: TGTGCCAGCAGTTTACGGACAGGGGATAATTCACCCCTCCACTTT.

The chain carries TRBV5-1 and TRBJ2-3; TRBD2 matches at 7 bases. Germline V gene data show CDR1 as SGHRS and CDR2 as YFSETQ. The length of the CDR3 is 16 residues. Trimming cost V 6 bases and J 0 bases; bases outside gene matches: 10. The DNA of the CDR3 is TGCGCCAGCAACCTGGTGGGGGGGGAAAGCACAGATACGCAGTATTTT. It encodes CASNLVGGESTDTQYF.

V usage is TRBV7-2 and J usage is TRBJ2-7; perhaps TRBD1 as D (5 bases). CDR3 length equals 13 residues. The germline V gene has CDR1 SGHTA and CDR2 FQGNSA. V was clipped by 1 base and J by 6 bases, with 10 bases between them. CDR3 residues: CASSLGGGVEQYF. The CDR3 nucleotides read TGTGCCAGCAGCTTAGGGGGCGGTGTCGAGCAGTACTTC. The whole variable domain, filled in from reference TRBV7-2 and TRBJ2-7, reads GAGVSQSPSNKVTEKGKDVELRCDPISGHTALYWYRQSLGQGLEFLIYFQGNSAPDKSGLPSDRFSAERTGGSVSTLTIQRTQQEDSAVYLCASSLGGGVEQYFGPGTRLTVT.